This TCR beta chain stems from a study of blood T cells in healthy people across ages. The CDR3 has 17 amino acids. CDR1 MDHEN and CDR2 SYDVKM come from the germline V gene. Trimming at V came to 5 bases and at J to 3 bases, leaving 13 bases not matched to a gene. This clonotype was detected a few times. With a J-beta primer mix and a sample-barcoded 5' primer, a second PCR ran 7 to 11 cycles. In TCRdb, the 5' RACE reads were re-called with MiXCR into one record per CDR3 protein. The sample includes about 800,000 distinct CDR3 sequences, roughly 25% of them seen just once. This same sample was also part of a study on T cells of mothers and their children.

Source material: blood. The V gene is TRBV28, the J gene TRBJ2-3, with 8 bases lining up with TRBD2. The receptor was isolated from a boy aged 5 to 17 in good health. CDR3 coding DNA: TGTGCCAGCAGTCGGGGGGGATTAGCGGGGAAAACAGATACGCAGTATTTT. It codes for CASSRGGLAGKTDTQYF.